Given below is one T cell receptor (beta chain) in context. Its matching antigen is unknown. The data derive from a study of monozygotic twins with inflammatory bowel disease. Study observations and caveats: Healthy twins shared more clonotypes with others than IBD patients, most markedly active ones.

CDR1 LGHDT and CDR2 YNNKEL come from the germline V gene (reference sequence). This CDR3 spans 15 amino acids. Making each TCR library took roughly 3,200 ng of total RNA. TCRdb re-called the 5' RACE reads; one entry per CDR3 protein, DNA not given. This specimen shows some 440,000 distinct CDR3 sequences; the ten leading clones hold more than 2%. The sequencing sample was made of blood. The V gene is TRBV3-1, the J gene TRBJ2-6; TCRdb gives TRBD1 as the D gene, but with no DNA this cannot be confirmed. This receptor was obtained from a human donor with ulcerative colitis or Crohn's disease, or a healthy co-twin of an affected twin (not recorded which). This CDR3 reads CASSQGELWANVLTF.